Following are 24 T cell receptor beta chains from one sample sequenced in a study of patients and donors after allogeneic stem cell transplantation. TCRdb re-called the RT-PCR reads through MiXCR, storing one row per CDR3 protein. The repertoire holds hundreds of thousands of distinct CDR3 sequences, with around 15% as singletons. The source material was blood, either unsorted or a sorted T cell fraction (not recorded which). Source of these receptors: a human donor who was either an allogeneic HSCT recipient or a stem cell or donor lymphocyte infusion donor (not recorded which). It is not recorded whose cells these are; they may come from a transplant donor.

The V and J genes are TRBV20-1 and TRBJ2-3, with TRBD2 identical over 12 bases. CDR1 and CDR2 from the germline V gene are DFQATT and SNEGSKA (reference sequence). This CDR3 spans 19 amino acids. Trimming took 3 bases from V and 0 from J; bases not matched to a gene: 13. The DNA of the CDR3 is TGCAGTGCTAGTTATCGCCTAGCGGGAGGGGTTTCTAGCACAGATACGCAGTATTTT. It codes for CSASYRLAGGVSSTDTQYF.

This clonotype was recorded a few times. V is TRBV12-3 or TRBV12-4 and J is TRBJ2-3; TRBD2 matches 10 bases. The CDR3 runs 15 residues. V shed 7 bases, J shed 3 bases, and the junction held 7 bases outside the gene matches. The CDR3 DNA follows: TGTGCCAGCACCTTACTAGCGGGGCCTACAGATACGCAGTATTTT. It encodes CASTLLAGPTDTQYF.

CDR3 bases: TGTGCCAGCAGCGGGGGGGGGAACCTCTACGAGCAGTACTTC. Its protein is CASSGGGNLYEQYF. The V and J genes are TRBV28 and TRBJ2-7, with 8 bases that match TRBD2. The CDR3 runs to 14 residues. The junction had 7 bases not matched to a gene; V was cut back by 6 bases and J by 3 bases. Germline CDR1 reads MDHEN; CDR2 reads SYDVKM.

This clonotype came up a few times. This chain uses TRBV20-1 with TRBJ2-7; D is undetermined. Germline V lookup: CDR1 DFQATT, CDR2 SNEGSKA (reference sequence). The CDR3 runs 13 residues. V shed 3 bases and J shed 2 bases, with 11 bases lying between them. DNA for the CDR3: TGCAGTGCTAGCCCAGCCTCAACCTACGAGCAGTACTTC. Translated: CSASPASTYEQYF.

This clonotype has more than one count but fewer than ten. The chain joins TRBV7-3 to TRBJ2-1; 11 nucleotides align to TRBD2. Germline trimming cut 5 bases from V and 6 bases from J; bases unmatched to any gene: 9. The CDR3 contains 16 residues. Per the germline V gene, CDR1 is SGHTA and CDR2 is FQGTGA. CDR3: CASSPGVAGGLNEQFF. The CDR3 DNA follows: TGTGCCAGCAGCCCAGGGGTAGCGGGGGGGCTCAATGAGCAGTTCTTC. Supplemented by reference TRBV7-3 and TRBJ2-1, the full variable domain reads GAGVSQTPSNKVTEKGKYVELRCDPISGHTALYWYRQSLGQGPEFLIYFQGTGAADDSGLPNDRFFAVRPEGSVSTLKIQRTERGDSAVYLCASSPGVAGGLNEQFFGPGTRLTVL.

This clonotype was detected a few times. This rearrangement joins TRBV2 to TRBJ1-1; 7 bases are shared with TRBD1. CDR1 is SNHLY and CDR2 is FYNNEI in the germline V gene. The V and J ends lost 3 bases and 3 bases, in that order; junction bases with no gene match: 4. The CDR3 contains 14 residues. Here the CDR3 reads CASSETQGYTEAFF. The CDR3 nucleotides read TGTGCCAGCAGTGAGACACAGGGGTACACTGAAGCTTTCTTT. Full variable domain (outside the CDR3, taken from reference TRBV2 and TRBJ1-1): EPEVTQTPSHQVTQMGQEVILRCVPISNHLYFYWYRQILGQKVEFLVSFYNNEISEKSEIFDDQFSVERPDGSNFTLKIRSTKLEDSAMYFCASSETQGYTEAFFGQGTRLTVV.

The chain links TRBV5-6 to TRBJ1-4; D unclear. Looked up from germline, CDR1 is SGHDT and CDR2 is YYEEEE. CDR3 length: 13 residues. The germline V and J ends were trimmed by 0 bases and 4 bases, with 4 bases remaining between them. CDR3 nucleotide sequence: TGTGCCAGCAGCTTGGATCTTAATGAAAAACTGTTTTTT. Its translation is CASSLDLNEKLFF.

The V and J genes are TRBV24-1 and TRBJ2-1; 7 positions agree with TRBD1. Germline V gene data show CDR1 as KGHDR and CDR2 as SFDVKD. The CDR3 length is 13 residues. V lost 9 bases, J lost 5 bases, and 6 bases stayed unmatched. The chain's CDR3 is CATRDSKDNEQFF. The CDR3 DNA reads as TGTGCCACCCGGGACAGTAAGGACAATGAGCAGTTCTTC.

The chain employs TRBV7-6 and TRBJ2-7; D may be TRBD1 or TRBD2 (5 bases each). V lost 5 bases and J 0 bases, leaving 11 bases between the germline ends. The germline V gene has CDR1 SGHVS and CDR2 FNYEAQ. This CDR3 spans 14 amino acids. The CDR3 here is CASSRDEISYEQYF. The CDR3 nucleotides are TGTGCCAGCAGCCGGGACGAGATCTCCTACGAGCAGTACTTC.

The J gene is TRBJ2-7, the V gene TRBV7-9; 9 nucleotides agree with TRBD1. Unmatched junction bases numbered 6, after V lost 1 base and J lost 2 bases. This CDR3 is 16 amino acids long. CDR1 and CDR2 from the germline V gene are SEHNR and FQNEAQ (reference sequence). The CDR3 here is CASSLVPGTGPYEQYF. CDR3 in DNA: TGTGCCAGCAGCTTAGTCCCCGGGACAGGGCCCTACGAGCAGTACTTC. Combining the CDR3 with reference TRBV7-9 and TRBJ2-7 gives the whole variable domain DTGVSQNPRHKITKRGQNVTFRCDPISEHNRLYWYRQTLGQGPEFLTYFQNEAQLEKSRLLSDRFSAERPKGSFSTLEIQRTEQGDSAMYLCASSLVPGTGPYEQYFGPGTRLTVT.

This rearrangement joins TRBV20-1 to TRBJ2-2, with D unclear. There are 11 residues in the CDR3. Per germline, CDR1 DFQATT and CDR2 SNEGSKA (reference sequence). The V end lost 2 bases, the J end lost 6 bases, and 4 bases lay between the germline ends. CDR3 protein: CSARYSGELFF. Here the CDR3 DNA reads TGCAGTGCTAGATACTCCGGGGAGCTGTTTTTT.

This clonotype was picked up many times. This chain uses TRBV5-1 with TRBJ1-1, with D perhaps TRBD1 (5 bases). CDR3 length: 18 amino acids. V was trimmed by 0 bases and J by 1 base, leaving 19 bases between them. Germline loops: CDR1 SGHRS, CDR2 YFSETQ. The CDR3: CASSLGGPVARRNTEAFF. In DNA form, the CDR3 reads TGCGCCAGCAGCTTGGGGGGCCCTGTGGCCAGGCGGAACACTGAAGCTTTCTTT.

Comment on this clonotype: One end of the junction varies from germline; a read error may be responsible. The V gene is TRBV24-1, the J gene TRBJ2-5; D is undetermined. The germline V gene has CDR1 KGHDR and CDR2 SFDVKD. The CDR3 has 12 residues. The CDR3 coding sequence is TGTGCCACCAGTGATTTGCAAGGGACCCAGTACTTC. Amino acids: CATSDLQGTQYF.

This clonotype was observed a handful of times. This chain joins TRBV5-1 and TRBJ2-5, with D maybe TRBD1 (6 bases). CDR3 length: 13 amino acids. Germline values: CDR1 SGHRS, CDR2 YFSETQ. Trimming left V 7 bases short and J 5 bases short, with 15 bases between. The CDR3 protein is CASCRGSTETQYF. CDR3 nucleotides: TGCGCCAGCTGTAGGGGGAGTACGGAGACCCAGTACTTC.

This chain links TRBV7-8 with TRBJ2-5; 9 bases map to TRBD1. Germline V gene lookup returns CDR1 SGHVS and CDR2 FQNEAQ. There are 16 residues in the CDR3. The V segment lost 0 bases and the J segment 4 bases; nucleotides outside the gene matches: 6. The chain's CDR3 is CASSLAGQGRGETQYF. The DNA for the CDR3 is TGTGCCAGCAGCTTAGCAGGACAGGGGAGGGGAGAGACCCAGTACTTC.

This clonotype was counted ten times or more. The rearrangement joins TRBV3-1 to TRBJ2-2; a possible D gene is TRBD1 (5 bases). Germline V gene sequence: CDR1 LGHDT, CDR2 YNNKEL (reference sequence). V gave up 1 base and J gave up 3 bases, with 12 bases separating them. CDR3 length: 16 amino acids. The DNA for the CDR3 is TGTGCCAGCAGCCAAGGTGGGGCCGGGTACACCGGGGAGCTGTTTTTT. Translation gives CASSQGGAGYTGELFF.

The V and J genes are TRBV19 and TRBJ1-2, with a tentative D call TRBD1 (5 bases). This CDR3 is 14 amino acids long. V lost 6 bases to trimming and J lost 2 bases, with 13 bases between them. Germline V gene lookup returns CDR1 LNHDA and CDR2 SQIVND (reference sequence). In DNA, the CDR3 is TGTGCCAGTAGAACGGGACGGATCAACTATGGCTACACCTTC. It encodes CASRTGRINYGYTF.

The V and J genes are TRBV20-1 and TRBJ2-7; TRBD1 agrees at 8 bases. This CDR3 has 13 residues. The germline CDR1 and CDR2 sequences are DFQATT and SNEGSKA (reference sequence). The V segment lost 5 bases and the J segment 3 bases; nucleotides outside the gene matches: 6. The chain's CDR3 is CSAGDRGRYEQYF. The DNA for the CDR3 is TGCAGTGCTGGCGACAGGGGACGCTACGAGCAGTACTTC.

The chain uses TRBV4-1 and TRBJ1-3; D is uncertain. Germline V gene lookup returns CDR1 MGHRA and CDR2 YSYEKL. The CDR3 length is 14 residues. Deletions cut 2 bases from V and 4 bases from J, with 9 bases between. CDR3 loop: CASSQRAGGNTIYF. The CDR3 DNA is TGCGCCAGCAGCCAAAGGGCAGGAGGAAACACCATATATTTT.

The V and J genes are TRBV18 and TRBJ2-1; D unclear. Trimming stripped 2 bases from V and 5 bases from J, with 4 bases between. The V gene's germline CDR1 is KGHSH and CDR2 LQKENI. This CDR3 comprises 12 residues. The CDR3 here is CASSPSNNEQFF. CDR3 nucleotide sequence: TGTGCCAGCTCACCATCTAACAATGAGCAGTTCTTC.

This clonotype has a count of ten or more. This chain connects TRBV5-1 to TRBJ2-7; no reliable D call. Per the germline V gene, CDR1 is SGHRS and CDR2 is YFSETQ. V lost 0 bases and J lost 5, with 12 bases in between. The CDR3 is 14 residues long. CDR3 sequence: CASSLAETTNEQYF. DNA of the CDR3: TGCGCCAGCAGCTTGGCCGAGACGACCAACGAGCAGTACTTC.

At least ten counts were recorded for this clonotype. The rearrangement uses TRBV12-3 or TRBV12-4 and TRBJ2-1, with D maybe TRBD2 (5 bases). The V gene lost 6 bases and the J gene lost 9 bases, with 18 bases spanning the gap. This CDR3 is built from 14 residues. The CDR3 spells CASSDAGKWGEQFF. The CDR3 nucleotides read TGTGCCAGCAGCGACGCCGGGAAATGGGGTGAGCAGTTCTTC.

This chain links TRBV7-8 with TRBJ2-5, with TRBD2 matching over 8 bases. CDR1 and CDR2 (germline): SGHVS, FQNEAQ. The CDR3 totals 13 residues. Trimming cost V 6 bases and J 5 bases; bases outside gene matches: 5. CDR3 bases: TGTGCCAGCAGTACTAGCGGTCATGAGACCCAGTACTTC. Its translation: CASSTSGHETQYF. Looking up the rest from reference TRBV7-8 and TRBJ2-5 gives the full variable domain: GAGVSQSPRYKVAKRGQDVALRCDPISGHVSLFWYQQALGQGPEFLTYFQNEAQLDKSGLPSDRFFAERPEGSVSTLKIQRTQQEDSAVYLCASSTSGHETQYFGPGTRLLVL.

This clonotype was counted a few times. J is TRBJ2-2 and V is TRBV11-1; D not certain. The germline gives CDR1 SGHAT, CDR2 FQDESV (reference sequence). CDR3 length: 15 residues. Between the trimmed V and J ends, which lost 2 bases and 4 bases, there was a span of 11 bases. The CDR3 nucleotides are TGTGCCAGCAGCTTATTGTACCCGAGCACCGGGGAGCTGTTTTTT. It is translated as CASSLLYPSTGELFF.